Given below is one TCR beta chain in context. These data belong to a study of blood T cell repertoires in COVID-19. Whole-study context: Acute and convalescent COVID-19 samples came from the United States, Italy and Spain.

In germline, CDR1 is SGHDT, CDR2 YYEEEE. This CDR3 is built from 17 residues. The V segment lost 1 base and the J segment 0 bases; nucleotides outside the gene matches: 3. Profiled with immunoSEQ multiplex PCR; TCRdb holds only in-frame clones, not every one. The data hold 110,000 or so clones, with approximately 84% observed a single time. Sequencing was performed on peripheral blood. The TCR comes from a woman aged 40-49 years with acute or convalescent COVID-19. J is TRBJ2-6 and V is TRBV5-6; 8 bases map to TRBD2. CDR3 DNA: TGTGCCAGCAGCTTGTTAAGCGGGAGCTCTGGGGCCAACGTCCTGACTTTC. Translation gives CASSLLSGSSGANVLTF.